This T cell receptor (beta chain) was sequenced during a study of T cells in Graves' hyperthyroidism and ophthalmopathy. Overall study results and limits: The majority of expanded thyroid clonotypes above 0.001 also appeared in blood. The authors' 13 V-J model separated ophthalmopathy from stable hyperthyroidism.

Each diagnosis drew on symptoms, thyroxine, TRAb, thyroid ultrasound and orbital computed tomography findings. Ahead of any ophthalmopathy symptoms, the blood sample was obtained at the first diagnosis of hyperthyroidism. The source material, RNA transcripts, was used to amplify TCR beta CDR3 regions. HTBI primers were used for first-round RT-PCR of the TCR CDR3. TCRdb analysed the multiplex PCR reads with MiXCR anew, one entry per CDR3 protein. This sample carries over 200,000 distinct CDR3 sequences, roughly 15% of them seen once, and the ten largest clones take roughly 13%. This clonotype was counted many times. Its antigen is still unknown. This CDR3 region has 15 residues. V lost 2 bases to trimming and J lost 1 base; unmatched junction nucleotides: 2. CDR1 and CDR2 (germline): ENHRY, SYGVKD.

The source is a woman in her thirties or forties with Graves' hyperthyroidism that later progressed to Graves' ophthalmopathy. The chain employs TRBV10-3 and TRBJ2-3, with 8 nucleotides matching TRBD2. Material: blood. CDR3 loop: CAISETGLGTDTQYF. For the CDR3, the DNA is TGTGCCATCAGTGAGACGGGACTAGGCACAGATACGCAGTATTTT.